This T cell receptor beta chain was captured by sequencing in a study of identical twins' blood T cells. Study-wide findings and caveats: Twins shared more top CDR3 clonotypes than unrelated donors did.

This CDR3 is built from 14 residues. V shed 4 bases, J shed 7 bases, and the junction held 7 bases outside the gene matches. CDR1 and CDR2 (germline): DFQATT, SNEGSKA (reference sequence). Libraries were made from RNA as TCR cDNA, using a modified protocol. Each TCR cDNA library carried sample-specific barcodes on both ends. TCRdb redid the calling of the 5' RACE reads with MiXCR, one entry per CDR3 protein. The data hold around 380,000 distinct CDR3 sequences, with around 30% observed a single time. This clonotype showed up many times. As yet, its antigen is unknown. The sequencing sample was made of PBMCs. The receptor was derived from a woman aged 18 to 55 in good health. This chain connects TRBV20-1 to TRBJ1-5; TRBD1 agrees at 10 bases. CDR3 loop: CSAIRDRGEQPQHF. The CDR3 nucleotides are TGCAGTGCTATCCGGGACAGGGGAGAGCAGCCCCAGCATTTT.